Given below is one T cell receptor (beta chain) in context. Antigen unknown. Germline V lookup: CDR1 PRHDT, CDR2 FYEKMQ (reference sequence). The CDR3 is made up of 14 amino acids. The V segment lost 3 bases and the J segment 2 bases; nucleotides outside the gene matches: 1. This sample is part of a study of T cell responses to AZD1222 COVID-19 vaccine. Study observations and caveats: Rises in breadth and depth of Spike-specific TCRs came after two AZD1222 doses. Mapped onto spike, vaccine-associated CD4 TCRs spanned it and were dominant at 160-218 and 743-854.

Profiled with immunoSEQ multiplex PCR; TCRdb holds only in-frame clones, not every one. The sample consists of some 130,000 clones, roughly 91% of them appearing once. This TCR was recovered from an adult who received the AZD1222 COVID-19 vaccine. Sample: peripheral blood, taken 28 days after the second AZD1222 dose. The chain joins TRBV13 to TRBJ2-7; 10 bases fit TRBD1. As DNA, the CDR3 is TGTGCCAGCAGCTTCGGGACAGGGGCCTACGAGCAGTACTTC. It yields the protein CASSFGTGAYEQYF.